These T cell receptor beta chains were read from a single sample in a study of regulatory T cells in long-lasting Graves disease. TCRdb reprocessed the multiplex PCR reads via MiXCR and lists one record per CDR3 protein. The top ten hold approximately 15% of the sample, which has a few hundred thousand distinct CDR3 sequences, about 20% seen once. The sample also formed part of further work on T cells in Graves' hyperthyroidism and ophthalmopathy.

The sequenced sample was peripheral blood mononuclear cells (PBMCs), obtained at new diagnosis, from a patient treated with antithyroid drugs. Receptors were obtained from a woman younger than 45 with Graves disease. Each CDR3 is given with its conserved first and last residue. The D gene is left open where the match is weak. Rows may omit the clone size; those that give it use once, few, many or a size class.

cdr3_nt	cdr3_aa	clone_size	d_call	v_call	j_call
TGTGCCAGCAGCCGGACTAGCGGGGGGGCCAGCACAGATACGCAGTATTTT	CASSRTSGGASTDTQYF	NA	TRBD2	TRBV7-2	TRBJ2-3
TGTGCCATCAGCCAAACAGGGCCGCGTTCCCTTAGTGAAAAACTGTTTTTT	CAISQTGPRSLSEKLFF	few	NA	TRBV10-3	TRBJ1-4
TGTGCCAGCAGCTTGGCGATCTCTAGCGGTTTCTACAATGAGCAGTTCTTC	CASSLAISSGFYNEQFF	NA	TRBD2	TRBV5-4	TRBJ2-1
TGTGCCAGCAGCGTAGTGGGTAGGGGAAACACTGAAGCTTTCTTT	CASSVVGRGNTEAFF	many	NA	TRBV9	TRBJ1-1
TGTGCCAGCAAAGCAGACATGAACACTGAAGCTTTCTTT	CASKADMNTEAFF	many	NA	TRBV12-3/TRBV12-4	TRBJ1-1
TGTGCCAGCAGTTCGACAGGGGGAAATGAAAAACTGTTTTTT	CASSSTGGNEKLFF	many	TRBD1	TRBV6-2/TRBV6-3	TRBJ1-4
TGCGCCGGCAGCCCGACAGGTCTCAACTATGGCTACACCTTC	CAGSPTGLNYGYTF	few	NA	TRBV4-1	TRBJ1-2
TGTGCCAGCAGTTTGGGCTTTCTTGTGAACACTGAAGCTTTCTTT	CASSLGFLVNTEAFF	many	NA	TRBV12-3/TRBV12-4	TRBJ1-1
TGTGCCAGCAGAGACAGCGGGACGGGGGGCTACACCTTC	CASRDSGTGGYTF	many	NA	TRBV2	TRBJ1-2
TGTGCCAGCAGTCGGACAGACAGGGGCTTCCAGCCCCAGCATTTT	CASSRTDRGFQPQHF	few	TRBD1	TRBV6-1	TRBJ1-5
TGTGCCAGCAGCTTAGGCCGCCCTGGGGACAGGGAATCCTACGAGCAGTACTTC	CASSLGRPGDRESYEQYF	many	TRBD1	TRBV11-2	TRBJ2-7
TGCAGTGCTAGAATTGGGCCAGGCACTGAAGCTTTCTTT	CSARIGPGTEAFF	many	NA	TRBV20-1	TRBJ1-1
TGCAGCGTAGGGGACAGGGAGGGCGAGCAGTACTTC	CSVGDREGEQYF	few	TRBD1	TRBV29-1	TRBJ2-7
TGTGCCAGCAGCACGCGGACTGCCTACAATGAGCAGTTCTTC	CASSTRTAYNEQFF	many	NA	TRBV13	TRBJ2-1
TGTGCCAGCAGTTTTTCCACGGGTGAGCAGTACTTC	CASSFSTGEQYF	few	NA	TRBV28	TRBJ2-7
TGTGCCAGCAGCCCCGGGGCTCCCTACGAGCAGTACTTC	CASSPGAPYEQYF	many	NA	TRBV7-9	TRBJ2-7
TGTGCCAGCAGCTTAGGGATCGGGGGGAACACTGAAGCTTTCTTT	CASSLGIGGNTEAFF	many	NA	TRBV5-4	TRBJ1-1
TGTGCCAGCAGTGAACCGGGACTAGCGGGGGCGGATACGCAGTATTTT	CASSEPGLAGADTQYF	NA	TRBD2	TRBV28	TRBJ2-3
TGCAGCGTTGAAGACCCGGGTTGGGAATCTGGGGCCAACGTCCTGACTTTC	CSVEDPGWESGANVLTF	many	NA	TRBV29-1	TRBJ2-6
TGTGCCAGCAGCCCTACCGGGACAGGGGACTATGAAGCTTTCTTT	CASSPTGTGDYEAFF	many	TRBD1	TRBV14	TRBJ1-1
TGTGCCAGCAGCTTGCAGGGAATCCGAAACACCATATATTTT	CASSLQGIRNTIYF	many	NA	TRBV7-3	TRBJ1-3
TGCGCCAGCAGCCAAGAAGGCGAGTCTCAATTCCCACCCCTCCACTTT	CASSQEGESQFPPLHF	many	NA	TRBV4-1	TRBJ1-6
TGTGCCAGCAGCCTTTACCGCGGGGAGACCTACGAGCAGTACTTC	CASSLYRGETYEQYF	NA	NA	TRBV4-2	TRBJ2-7
TGTGCCAGCAGCCAAGGGACTGGGAATTCACCCCTCCACTTT	CASSQGTGNSPLHF	many	NA	TRBV3-1	TRBJ1-6
TGTGCCAGCAGGGGACAGGGGCCAGATACGCAGTATTTT	CASRGQGPDTQYF	many	TRBD1	TRBV2	TRBJ2-3
TGCAGTGCTAGTGAGACAGCGAATTCACCCCTCCACTTT	CSASETANSPLHF	many	NA	TRBV20-1	TRBJ1-6
TGCAGTGCTAGAGCCCTCTCCCGGGACAGGGGCGAAGCTTTCTTT	CSARALSRDRGEAFF	few	TRBD1	TRBV20-1	TRBJ1-1
TGCAGTGCCATTGTCCCGGGGGCGCTGGTCAGTTACAATGAGCAGTTCTTC	CSAIVPGALVSYNEQFF	many	NA	TRBV20-1	TRBJ2-1
TGCAGTGCTAGGGTGGACGGGGGGAACTACGAGCAGTACTTC	CSARVDGGNYEQYF	many	TRBD2	TRBV20-1	TRBJ2-7
TGTGCCTGGAGTACTAGCGGGAACGCAGATACGCAGTATTTT	CAWSTSGNADTQYF	NA	TRBD2	TRBV30	TRBJ2-3
TGTGCCAGCAGTCTGACATGGGGGTATCCCAACACCATATATTTT	CASSLTWGYPNTIYF	many	NA	TRBV12-3/TRBV12-4	TRBJ1-3
TGTGCCAGCAGCCGACAGATGTCTGAACTGTTTTTT	CASSRQMSELFF	many	NA	TRBV12-3/TRBV12-4	TRBJ1-4
TGCGCCAGCAGTGAACCCCAAGAGACCCAGTACTTC	CASSEPQETQYF	many	NA	TRBV10-2	TRBJ2-5
TGTGCCAGCCGAGAAGCTGGGGCCAACGTCCTGACTTTC	CASREAGANVLTF	few	NA	TRBV27	TRBJ2-6
TGTGCCAGCAGCTCAGAACGGGAGGCGGAGAATTCACCCCTCCACTTT	CASSSEREAENSPLHF	many	NA	TRBV7-9	TRBJ1-6
TGTGCCAGCAGCTTAAACGGCTGGGGTGAGCAGTACTTC	CASSLNGWGEQYF	NA	NA	TRBV7-9	TRBJ2-7
TGTGCCAGCAGCTCAGATTACTACGAGCAGTACTTC	CASSSDYYEQYF	many	NA	TRBV5-1	TRBJ2-7
TGTGCCAGCAGCCCGGACAGGGATCTCCCTGAAGCTTTCTTT	CASSPDRDLPEAFF	many	TRBD1	TRBV3-1	TRBJ1-1
TGTGCCAGCAGTTTCAGGGGGCGCGCCGGCACAGATACGCAGTATTTT	CASSFRGRAGTDTQYF	NA	TRBD1	TRBV6-2/TRBV6-3	TRBJ2-3
TGCAGTGCTTCGGATGGGGGGACTTCTGGAAACACCATATATTTT	CSASDGGTSGNTIYF	many	NA	TRBV20-1	TRBJ1-3
TGTGCCAGCAGCGCTCCGGGACAGGGGGCATATGAGCAGTTCTTC	CASSAPGQGAYEQFF	few	TRBD1	TRBV9	TRBJ2-1
TGTGCCAGCAGCCAAGATTGGACAGGGGACTCTGGAAACACCATATATTTT	CASSQDWTGDSGNTIYF	few	TRBD1	TRBV14	TRBJ1-3
TGTGCCAGCAGTTTAATGGGACCTGGAAACACCATATATTTT	CASSLMGPGNTIYF	many	NA	TRBV12-3/TRBV12-4	TRBJ1-3
TGTGCCAGCAGCTTAGCCTACTATGGCTACACCTTC	CASSLAYYGYTF	few	NA	TRBV5-1	TRBJ1-2
TGTGCCAGCAGCCAAGACGGGATGTCTGGAAACACCATATATTTT	CASSQDGMSGNTIYF	many	NA	TRBV3-1	TRBJ1-3
TGCGCCAGCGCGAAGGGACACTTCTCCTACAATGAGCAGTTCTTC	CASAKGHFSYNEQFF	many	NA	TRBV4-1	TRBJ2-1
TGCGCCAGCAGCTTGGCGTGGAGCAACACTGAAGCTTTCTTT	CASSLAWSNTEAFF	many	NA	TRBV5-1	TRBJ1-1
TGTGCCAGCAGCACAACTAGCGGGGGCTACAATGAGCAGTTCTTC	CASSTTSGGYNEQFF	few	TRBD2	TRBV5-4	TRBJ2-1
TGTGCCAGCAGTTACCCTTCCCGGACGAGCCAGAATGAGCAGTTCTTC	CASSYPSRTSQNEQFF	many	NA	TRBV6-2/TRBV6-3	TRBJ2-1
TGTGCCAGCAGTCCCCGGCTAGCGGGGACCGGGGAGCTGTTTTTT	CASSPRLAGTGELFF	many	TRBD2	TRBV6-1	TRBJ2-2
TGCAGCGTTGAAAACGGTGCGCGGACGGGCGGCTACACCTTC	CSVENGARTGGYTF	many	NA	TRBV29-1	TRBJ1-2
TGTGCCAGCATTTCAGCAGGTACTGAAGCTTTCTTT	CASISAGTEAFF	NA	NA	TRBV2	TRBJ1-1
TGTGCCAGTAGTATGCGGGGCTACGAGCAGTACTTC	CASSMRGYEQYF	NA	NA	TRBV19	TRBJ2-7